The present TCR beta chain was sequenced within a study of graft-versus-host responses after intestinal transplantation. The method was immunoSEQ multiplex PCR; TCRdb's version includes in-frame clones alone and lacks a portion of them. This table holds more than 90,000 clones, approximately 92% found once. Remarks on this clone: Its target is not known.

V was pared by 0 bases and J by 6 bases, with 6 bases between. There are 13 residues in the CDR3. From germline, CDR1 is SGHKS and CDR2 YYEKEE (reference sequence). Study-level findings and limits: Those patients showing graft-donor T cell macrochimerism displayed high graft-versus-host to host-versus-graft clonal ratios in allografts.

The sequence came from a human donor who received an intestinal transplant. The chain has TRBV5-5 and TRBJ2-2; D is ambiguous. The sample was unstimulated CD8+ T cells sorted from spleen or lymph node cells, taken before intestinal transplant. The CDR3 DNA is TGTGCCAGCAGCTTGGGAGTTGCCGGGGAGCTGTTTTTT. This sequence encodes CASSLGVAGELFF.